Presented here are 8 T cell receptor beta chains from one specimen sequenced in a study of cytomegalovirus exposure and HLA in healthy donors. A multiplex PCR was run with 60 Vbeta primers and 13 Jbeta primers. Sequencing was performed with immunoSEQ multiplex PCR; in TCRdb, only in-frame clones are kept and a portion is missing. The sample contains more than 90,000 clones, 78% of which appear only once. The sequencing sample was made of PBMCs. The source of these receptors is a woman aged 60-70 years in good health and CMV-seronegative.

The chain recombines TRBV5-4 with TRBJ2-3, with 8 bases that match TRBD1. V trimming: 0 bases; J trimming: 5 bases; junction bases outside the gene matches: 2. The CDR3 length is 14 residues. Per the germline V gene, CDR1 is SGHNT and CDR2 is YYREEE (reference sequence). This CDR3 reads CASSLGQGIDTQYF. CDR3 bases: TGTGCCAGCAGCTTGGGACAGGGGATAGATACGCAGTATTTT.

This clone has only one observation. The chain carries TRBV27 and TRBJ2-7; possibly TRBD1 for D (5 bases). V lost 2 bases, J lost 3 bases, and 11 bases lay in between. Germline loops: CDR1 MNHEY, CDR2 SMNVEV (reference sequence). This CDR3 has 14 residues. As DNA, the CDR3 is TGTGCCAGCAGTTTAGCAGGGTCCCGCTACGAGCAGTACTTC. Amino acid sequence: CASSLAGSRYEQYF.

This chain links TRBV5-1 with TRBJ2-7; D may be TRBD2 (5 bases). The ends were cut back, 0 bases at V and 7 bases at J, with 20 bases in the middle. Germline lookup yields CDR1 SGHRS and CDR2 YFSETQ. This CDR3 spans 16 amino acids. The CDR3 DNA is TGCGCCAGCAGCTTGGATAGCTCCGACCCCCCGGGAGAGCAGTACTTC. Translation: CASSLDSSDPPGEQYF.

The CDR3 coding sequence is TGTGCCAGCAGCCCCAGACAGGGGGAGACCGGGGAGCTGTTTTTT. It codes for CASSPRQGETGELFF. The chain recombines TRBV6-5 with TRBJ2-2; 9 positions agree with TRBD1. With 6 bases clipped from V and 5 bases from J, the junction kept 7 bases outside the gene matches. From germline, CDR1 is MNHEY and CDR2 SVGAGI. CDR3 length equals 15 residues.

The chain combines TRBV15 with TRBJ2-7, with D possibly matching TRBD1 (6 bases). Trimming removed 0 bases at V and 9 bases at J, with 18 bases between. The germline V gene encodes CDR1 LNHNV and CDR2 YYDKDF (reference sequence). CDR3 length equals 15 residues. The CDR3 DNA follows: TGTGCCACCAGCAGAGAGAGAGGGGGAGTAAGCCCGCAGTACTTC. The encoded protein is CATSRERGGVSPQYF.

The V gene is TRBV6-6, the J gene TRBJ1-5; 9 bases agree with TRBD1. The V segment lost 5 bases and the J segment 4 bases; nucleotides outside the gene matches: 6. This CDR3 comprises 15 residues. Germline lookup yields CDR1 MNHNY and CDR2 SVGAGI (reference sequence). The CDR3 region has the DNA TGTGCCAGCAGTCCCCCGGGACAGGGAAATCAGCCCCAGCATTTT. Translation: CASSPPGQGNQPQHF.

This clone was seen once. The genes are TRBV28 and TRBJ2-1, with TRBD1 identical over 8 bases. Trimming cost V 6 bases and J 0 bases; bases outside gene matches: 7. Germline CDR1 and CDR2: MDHEN and SYDVKM. The CDR3 is 16 amino acids. CDR3 amino acids: CASSLHTGGSYNEQFF. The CDR3 nucleotides read TGTGCCAGCAGCTTACATACAGGGGGCTCCTACAATGAGCAGTTCTTC.

A single count supports this clone. V usage is TRBV27 and J usage is TRBJ2-5; D remains unclear. The J call may be wrong; the DNA end is better matched by TRBJ2-7. The length of the CDR3 is 13 residues. CDR1 is MNHEY, CDR2 SMNVEV, per germline (reference sequence). This CDR3 reads CASSFFRYGEQYF. The CDR3 bases are TGTGCCAGCAGTTTTTTCAGGTACGGCGAGCAGTACTTC.